This T cell receptor (beta chain) was sequenced during a study of T cell changes during pregnancy in multiple sclerosis. Method: immunoSEQ multiplex PCR; TCRdb's copy keeps in-frame clones and lacks some. The sample consists of around 31,000 clones, about 93% of them appearing once. The source was CD4+ T cells from peripheral blood mononuclear cells, collected in the second trimester of pregnancy. The TCR sequence derives from a female donor with multiple sclerosis, enrolled in a pregnancy study.

CDR3 residues: CASRLIAGGNIQYF. The CDR3 DNA is TGTGCCAGCAGACTAATCGCAGGGGGGAACATTCAGTACTTC. The chain joins TRBV11-2 to TRBJ2-4; a weak D match, TRBD1 (7 bases). The CDR3 contains 14 residues. Germline lookup yields CDR1 SGHAT and CDR2 FQNNGV. The V and J ends lost 6 bases and 7 bases respectively, with 16 bases between them. Using reference TRBV11-2 and TRBJ2-4 for the parts outside the CDR3, the full variable domain is EAGVAQSPRYKIIEKRQSVAFWCNPISGHATLYWYQQILGQGPKLLIQFQNNGVVDDSQLPKDRFSAERLKGVDSTLKIQPAKLEDSAVYLCASRLIAGGNIQYFGAGTRLSVL.